This is a list of T cell receptor beta chains from one sample in a study of read filtering for tumor transcriptome and immune sequencing. TCRdb analysed the reads with MiXCR anew, one entry per CDR3 protein. The top ten hold about half of the sample, which has around 25,000 distinct CDR3 sequences, 22% seen once. The sample consisted of a population of CD138-negative cells sorted from bone marrow. The receptors stem from a donor aged 40 or older with multiple myeloma. Both conserved end residues are part of each CDR3. A D gene is named only where the DNA matches it firmly. Some rows have no size entry. The others give once, few or many, or a class for an expanded clone.

size	D	J	V	CDR3	DNA
.	.	TRBJ2-1	TRBV5-1	CASSYLGGRGNEQFF	TGCGCCAGCAGTTACCTCGGGGGCCGGGGGAATGAGCAGTTCTTC
many	TRBD2	TRBJ2-2	TRBV20-1	CSARKSTAGGPNTGELFF	TGCAGTGCTAGGAAGAGTACAGCGGGGGGGCCAAACACCGGGGAGCTGTTTTTT
many	.	TRBJ1-1	TRBV7-9	CASSPENTEAFF	TGTGCCAGCAGCCCAGAGAACACTGAAGCTTTCTTT
many	TRBD1	TRBJ2-3	TRBV29-1	CSSRDSFSTDTQYF	TGCAGCTCTAGGGACAGCTTTAGCACAGATACGCAGTATTTT
few	.	TRBJ1-3	TRBV29-1	CSVRDNSGNTIYF	TGCAGCGTCAGGGACAACTCTGGAAACACCATATATTTT
many	.	TRBJ1-1	TRBV5-1	CASSTGRLNTEAFF	TGCGCCAGCAGCACGGGACGGTTGAACACTGAAGCTTTCTTT
many	.	TRBJ1-4	TRBV9	CASGEGGATNEKLFF	TGTGCCAGCGGCGAGGGGGGGGCAACTAATGAAAAACTGTTTTTT
many	.	TRBJ1-4	TRBV28	CASSLGGPVGEKLFF	TGTGCCAGCAGTTTGGGGGGCCCCGTGGGTGAAAAACTGTTTTTT
many	TRBD1	TRBJ2-2	TRBV29-1	CSADRGWNTGELFF	TGCAGCGCCGACAGGGGGTGGAACACCGGGGAGCTGTTTTTT
few	.	TRBJ1-2	TRBV4-2	CASSLQIGEDGYTF	TGTGCCAGCAGCCTACAGATAGGCGAGGATGGCTACACCTTC
many	.	TRBJ2-7	TRBV28	CASRTGRSYEQYF	TGTGCCAGCAGGACCGGACGGAGCTACGAGCAGTACTTC
many	TRBD1	TRBJ1-6	TRBV11-2	CASNQGAGSPLHF	TGTGCCAGCAACCAGGGGGCAGGATCACCCCTCCACTTT
many	.	TRBJ2-7	TRBV2	CASRGQGNEQYF	TGTGCCAGCCGCGGTCAGGGGAACGAGCAGTACTTC
many	.	TRBJ2-5	TRBV5-1	CASSLATRAGETQYF	TGCGCCAGCAGCTTGGCGACCAGGGCAGGAGAGACCCAGTACTTC